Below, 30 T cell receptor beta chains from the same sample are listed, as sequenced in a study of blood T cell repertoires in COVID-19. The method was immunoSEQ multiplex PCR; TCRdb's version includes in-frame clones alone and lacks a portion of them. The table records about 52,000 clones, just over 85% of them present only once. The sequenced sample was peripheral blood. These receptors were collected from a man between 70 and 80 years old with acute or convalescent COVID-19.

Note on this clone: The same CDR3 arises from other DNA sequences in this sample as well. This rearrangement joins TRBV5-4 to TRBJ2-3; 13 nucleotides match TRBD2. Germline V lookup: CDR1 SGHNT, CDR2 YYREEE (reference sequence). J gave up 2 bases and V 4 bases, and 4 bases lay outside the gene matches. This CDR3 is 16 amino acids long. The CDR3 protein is CASSRGLAGSTDTQYF. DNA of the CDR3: TGTGCCAGCAGCAGGGGACTAGCGGGATCCACAGATACGCAGTATTTT.

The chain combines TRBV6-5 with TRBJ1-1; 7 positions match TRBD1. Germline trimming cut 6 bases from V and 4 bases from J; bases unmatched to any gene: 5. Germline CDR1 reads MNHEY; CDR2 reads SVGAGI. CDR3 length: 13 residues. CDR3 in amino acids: CASSDREVTEAFF. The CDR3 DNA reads TGTGCCAGCAGCGACAGGGAGGTCACTGAAGCTTTCTTT.

The CDR3 bases are TGTGCCAGTAGGAGGGACACTGAAGCTTTCTTT. This sequence encodes CASRRDTEAFF. The chain combines TRBV19 with TRBJ1-1, with D uncertain. The CDR3 runs to 11 residues. Trimming shortened V by 6 bases and J by 3 bases, and 5 bases separated the two germline ends. The germline CDR1 and CDR2 sequences are LNHDA and SQIVND (reference sequence).

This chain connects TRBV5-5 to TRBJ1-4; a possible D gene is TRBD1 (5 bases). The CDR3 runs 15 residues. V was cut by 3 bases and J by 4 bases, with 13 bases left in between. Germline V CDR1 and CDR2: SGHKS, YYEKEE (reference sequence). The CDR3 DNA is TGTGCCAGCAGCTGGGGTGACAGTATTAATGAAAAACTGTTTTTT. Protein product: CASSWGDSINEKLFF.

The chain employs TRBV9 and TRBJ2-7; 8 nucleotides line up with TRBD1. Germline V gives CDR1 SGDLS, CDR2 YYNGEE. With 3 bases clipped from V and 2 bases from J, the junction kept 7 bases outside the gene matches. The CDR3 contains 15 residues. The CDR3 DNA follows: TGTGCCAGCAGCGACCGGGACAGGACCACCTACGAGCAGTACGTC. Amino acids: CASSDRDRTTYEQYV.

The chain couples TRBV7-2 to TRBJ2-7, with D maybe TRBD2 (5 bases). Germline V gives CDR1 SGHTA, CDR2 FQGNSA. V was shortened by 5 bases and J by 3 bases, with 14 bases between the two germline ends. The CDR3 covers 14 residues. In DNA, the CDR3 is TGTGCCAGCAGCCCCCCCGGGATAATCTACGAGCAGTACTTC. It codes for CASSPPGIIYEQYF.

DNA of the CDR3: TGTGCCAGCAGCTTAGGTCTCACTAGCGATACGCAGTATTTT. It translates to CASSLGLTSDTQYF. The gene calls are TRBV7-2 and TRBJ2-3; possible D gene TRBD2, 6 bases. Germline lookup yields CDR1 SGHTA and CDR2 FQGNSA. The CDR3 totals 14 residues. V was pared by 1 base and J by 6 bases, with 11 bases between. Supplemented by reference TRBV7-2 and TRBJ2-3, the full variable domain reads GAGVSQSPSNKVTEKGKDVELRCDPISGHTALYWYRQSLGQGLEFLIYFQGNSAPDKSGLPSDRFSAERTGGSVSTLTIQRTQQEDSAVYLCASSLGLTSDTQYFGPGTRLTVL.

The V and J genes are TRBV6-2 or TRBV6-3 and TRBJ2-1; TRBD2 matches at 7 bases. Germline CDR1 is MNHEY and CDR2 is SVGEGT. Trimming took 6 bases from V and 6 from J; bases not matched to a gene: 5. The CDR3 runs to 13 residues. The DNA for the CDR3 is TGTGCCAGCAGCCTACTAGCGCCCAATGAGCAGTTCTTC. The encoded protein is CASSLLAPNEQFF.

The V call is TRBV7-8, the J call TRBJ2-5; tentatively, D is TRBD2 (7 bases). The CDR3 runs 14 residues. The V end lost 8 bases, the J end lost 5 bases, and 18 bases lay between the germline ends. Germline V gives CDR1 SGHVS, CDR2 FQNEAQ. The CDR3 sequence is CASSNPRGGETQYF. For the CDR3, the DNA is TGTGCCAGCTCCAATCCCAGGGGAGGGGAGACCCAGTACTTC.

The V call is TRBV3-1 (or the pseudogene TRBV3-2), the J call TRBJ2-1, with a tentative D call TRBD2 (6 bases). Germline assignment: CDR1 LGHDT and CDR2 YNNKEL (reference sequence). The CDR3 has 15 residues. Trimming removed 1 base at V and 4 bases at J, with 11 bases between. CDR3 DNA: TGTGCCAGCAGCCAAGGTAGCGGTTTTTACAATGAGCAGTTCTTC. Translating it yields CASSQGSGFYNEQFF.

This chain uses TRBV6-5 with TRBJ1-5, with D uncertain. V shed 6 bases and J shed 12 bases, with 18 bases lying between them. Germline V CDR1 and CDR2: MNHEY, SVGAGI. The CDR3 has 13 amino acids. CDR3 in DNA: TGTGCCAGCAGACGGACGGCGGAGGAGGGCCAGCATTTT. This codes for CASRRTAEEGQHF.

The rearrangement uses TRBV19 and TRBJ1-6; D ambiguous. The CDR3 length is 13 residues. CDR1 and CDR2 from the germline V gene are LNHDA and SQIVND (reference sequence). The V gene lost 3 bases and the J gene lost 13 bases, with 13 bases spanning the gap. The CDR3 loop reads CASSIAGARPLHF. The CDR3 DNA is TGTGCCAGTAGTATCGCGGGAGCTCGTCCCCTCCACTTT.

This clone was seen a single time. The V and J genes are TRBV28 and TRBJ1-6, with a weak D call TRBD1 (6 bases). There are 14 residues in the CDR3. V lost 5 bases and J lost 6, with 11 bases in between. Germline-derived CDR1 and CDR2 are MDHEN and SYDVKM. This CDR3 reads CASSPQGTNSPLHF. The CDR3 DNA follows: TGTGCCAGCAGTCCCCAGGGGACTAATTCACCCCTCCACTTT.

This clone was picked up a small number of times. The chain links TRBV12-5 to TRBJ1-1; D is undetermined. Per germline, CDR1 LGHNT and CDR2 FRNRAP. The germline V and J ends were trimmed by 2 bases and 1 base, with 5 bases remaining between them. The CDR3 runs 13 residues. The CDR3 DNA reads TGTGCTAGTGGTTTGTATTCGAACACTGAAGCTTTCTTT. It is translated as CASGLYSNTEAFF.

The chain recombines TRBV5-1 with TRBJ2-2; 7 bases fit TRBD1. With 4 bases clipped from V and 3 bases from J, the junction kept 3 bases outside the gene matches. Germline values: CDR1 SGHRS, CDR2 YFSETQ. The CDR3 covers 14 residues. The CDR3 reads CASSQTGDTGELFF. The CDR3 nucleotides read TGCGCCAGCAGCCAAACAGGGGACACCGGGGAGCTGTTTTTT.

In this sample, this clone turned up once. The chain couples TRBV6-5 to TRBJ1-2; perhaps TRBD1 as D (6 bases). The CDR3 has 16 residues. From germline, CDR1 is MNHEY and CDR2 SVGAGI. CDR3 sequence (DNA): TGTGCAGGCAGTTACTTGTTACCGGACAGAAACTATGGCTACACCTTC. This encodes CAGSYLLPDRNYGYTF.

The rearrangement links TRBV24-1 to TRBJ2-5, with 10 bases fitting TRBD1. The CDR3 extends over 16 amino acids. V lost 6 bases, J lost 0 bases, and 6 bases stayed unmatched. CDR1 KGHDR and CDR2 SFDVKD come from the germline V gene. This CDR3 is CATSTPGTGDQETQYF. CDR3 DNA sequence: TGTGCCACCAGTACCCCCGGGACAGGGGACCAAGAGACCCAGTACTTC.

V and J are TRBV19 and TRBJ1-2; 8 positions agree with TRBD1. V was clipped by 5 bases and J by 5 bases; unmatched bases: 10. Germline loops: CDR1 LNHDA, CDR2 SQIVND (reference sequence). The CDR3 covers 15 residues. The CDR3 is CASSLDGTGGYGYTF. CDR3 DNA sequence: TGTGCCAGTAGTCTGGATGGGACAGGAGGGTATGGCTACACCTTC.

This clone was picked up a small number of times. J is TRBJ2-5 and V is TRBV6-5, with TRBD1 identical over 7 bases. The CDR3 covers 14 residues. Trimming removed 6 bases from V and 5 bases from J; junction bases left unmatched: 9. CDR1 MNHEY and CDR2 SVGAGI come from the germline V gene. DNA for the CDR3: TGTGCCAGCAGCCCCAGCCAGGGGGTCGAGACCCAGTACTTC. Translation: CASSPSQGVETQYF.

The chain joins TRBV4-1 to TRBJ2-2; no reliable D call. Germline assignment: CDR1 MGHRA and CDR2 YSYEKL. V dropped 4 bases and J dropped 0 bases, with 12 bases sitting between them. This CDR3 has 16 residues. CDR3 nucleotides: TGCGCCAGCAGCCCCATACGGTCCGCGAACACCGGGGAGCTGTTTTTT. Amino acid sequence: CASSPIRSANTGELFF.

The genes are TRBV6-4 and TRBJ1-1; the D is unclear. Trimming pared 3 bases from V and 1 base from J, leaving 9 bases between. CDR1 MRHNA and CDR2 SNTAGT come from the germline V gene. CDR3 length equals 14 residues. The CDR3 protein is CASSENSKNTEAFF. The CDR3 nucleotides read TGTGCCAGCAGTGAAAATTCAAAGAACACTGAAGCTTTCTTT.

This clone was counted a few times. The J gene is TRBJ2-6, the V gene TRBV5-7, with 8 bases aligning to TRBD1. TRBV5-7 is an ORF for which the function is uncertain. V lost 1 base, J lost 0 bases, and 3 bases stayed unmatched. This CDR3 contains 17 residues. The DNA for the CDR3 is TGTGCCAGCAGCTTGACAGGGGGACCCTCTGGGGCCAACGTCCTGACTTTC. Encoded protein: CASSLTGGPSGANVLTF.

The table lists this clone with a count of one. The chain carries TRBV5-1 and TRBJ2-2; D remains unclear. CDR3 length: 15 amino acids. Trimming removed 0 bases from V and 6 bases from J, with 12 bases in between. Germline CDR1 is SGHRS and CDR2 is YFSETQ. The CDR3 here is CASSLESHGAGELFF. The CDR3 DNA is TGCGCCAGCAGCTTGGAATCACACGGAGCCGGGGAGCTGTTTTTT.

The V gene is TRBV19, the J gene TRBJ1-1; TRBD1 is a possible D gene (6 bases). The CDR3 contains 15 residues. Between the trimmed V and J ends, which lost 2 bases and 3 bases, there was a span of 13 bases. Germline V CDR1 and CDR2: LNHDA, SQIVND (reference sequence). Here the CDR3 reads CASSIIWGGDTEAFF. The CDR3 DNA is TGTGCCAGTAGTATAATATGGGGGGGCGACACTGAAGCTTTCTTT.

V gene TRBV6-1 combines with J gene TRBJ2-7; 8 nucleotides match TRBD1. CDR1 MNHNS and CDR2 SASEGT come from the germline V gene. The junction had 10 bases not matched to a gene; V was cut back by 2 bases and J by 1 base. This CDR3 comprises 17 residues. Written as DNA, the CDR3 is TGTGCCAGCAGTGAACACGTTCCGCAGGGGGCATCCTACGAGCAGTACTTC. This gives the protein CASSEHVPQGASYEQYF.

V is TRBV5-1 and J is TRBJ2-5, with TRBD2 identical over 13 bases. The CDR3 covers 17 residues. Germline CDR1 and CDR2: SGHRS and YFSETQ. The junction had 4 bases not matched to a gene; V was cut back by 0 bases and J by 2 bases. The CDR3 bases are TGCGCCAGCAGCTTGGGACTAGCGGGAGGAGGGCAAGAGACCCAGTACTTC. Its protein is CASSLGLAGGGQETQYF.

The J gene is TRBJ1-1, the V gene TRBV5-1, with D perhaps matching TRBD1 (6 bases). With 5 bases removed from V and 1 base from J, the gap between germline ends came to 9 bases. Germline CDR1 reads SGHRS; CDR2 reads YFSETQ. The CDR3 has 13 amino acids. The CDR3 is CASREQGNTEAFF. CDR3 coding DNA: TGCGCCAGCAGGGAACAGGGGAACACTGAAGCTTTCTTT.

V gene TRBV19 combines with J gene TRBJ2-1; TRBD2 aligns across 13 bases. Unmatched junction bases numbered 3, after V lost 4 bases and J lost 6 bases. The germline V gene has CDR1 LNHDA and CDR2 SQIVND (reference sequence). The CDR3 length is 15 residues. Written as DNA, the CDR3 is TGTGCCAGTAGTACCGGGACTAGCGGGGTCAATGAGCAGTTCTTC. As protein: CASSTGTSGVNEQFF.

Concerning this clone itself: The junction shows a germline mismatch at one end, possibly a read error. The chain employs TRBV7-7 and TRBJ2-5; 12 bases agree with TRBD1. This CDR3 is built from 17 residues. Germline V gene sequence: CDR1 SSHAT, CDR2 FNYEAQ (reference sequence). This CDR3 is CASSFRTFGTGGETQYF. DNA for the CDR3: TGTGCTAGCAGCTTTAGGACCTTCGGGACAGGGGGCGAGACCCAGTACTTC.

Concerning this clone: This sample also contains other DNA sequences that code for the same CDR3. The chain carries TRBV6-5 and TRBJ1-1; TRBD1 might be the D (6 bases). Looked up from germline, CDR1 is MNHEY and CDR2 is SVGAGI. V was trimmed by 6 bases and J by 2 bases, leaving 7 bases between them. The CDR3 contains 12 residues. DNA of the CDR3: TGTGCCAGCAGACAGGGAAACACTGAAGCTTTCTTT. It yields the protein CASRQGNTEAFF.